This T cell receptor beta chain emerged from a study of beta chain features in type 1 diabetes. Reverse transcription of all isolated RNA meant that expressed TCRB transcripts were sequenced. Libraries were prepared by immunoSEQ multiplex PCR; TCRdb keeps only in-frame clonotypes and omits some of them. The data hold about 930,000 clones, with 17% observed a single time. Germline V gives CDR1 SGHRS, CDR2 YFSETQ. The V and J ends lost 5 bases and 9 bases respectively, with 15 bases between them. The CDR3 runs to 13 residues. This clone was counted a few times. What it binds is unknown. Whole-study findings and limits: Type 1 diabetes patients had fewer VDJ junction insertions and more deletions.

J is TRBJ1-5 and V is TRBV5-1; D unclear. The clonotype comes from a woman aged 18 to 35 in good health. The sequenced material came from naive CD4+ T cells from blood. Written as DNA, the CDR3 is TGCGCCAGCAGTTTCAGCGGGGAGGGGCCCCAGCATTTT. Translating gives CASSFSGEGPQHF.